Shown below are 13 T cell receptor beta chains from a single sample sequenced in a study of T-cell reconstitution after alpha-beta-depleted transplantation in children. TCRbeta library construction was performed incorporating unique molecular identifiers. TCRdb passed the PCR reads through MiXCR, listing each CDR3 protein once. There are a few hundred thousand distinct CDR3 sequences in the sample; about 12% occur only once, and around 5.8% lies in the top ten. Sequenced material: PBMCs from the stem cell graft donor, taken from the stem cell graft. The receptor set was obtained from a human donor who donated a stem cell graft to a child with combined immunodeficiency.

This clonotype has only a few counts. The chain couples TRBV25-1 to TRBJ2-3, with D possibly TRBD1 on 6 matching bases. The V and J ends lost 8 bases and 0 bases respectively, with 12 bases between them. This CDR3 has 14 residues. The germline gives CDR1 MGHDK, CDR2 SYGVNS. The DNA of the CDR3 is TGTGCCAGCTCTGACAGGTCTAGCACAGATACGCAGTATTTT. The encoded protein is CASSDRSSTDTQYF. Full variable domain (rest looked up from reference TRBV25-1 and TRBJ2-3): EADIYQTPRYLVIGTGKKITLECSQTMGHDKMYWYQQDPGMELHLIHYSYGVNSTEKGDLSSESTVSRIRTEHFPLTLESARPSHTSQYLCASSDRSSTDTQYFGPGTRLTVL.

V and J are TRBV10-3 and TRBJ1-6; tentatively, D is TRBD1 (5 bases). Germline V gives CDR1 ENHRY, CDR2 SYGVKD. This CDR3 comprises 14 residues. V lost 11 bases and J 5 bases, leaving 16 bases between the germline ends. CDR3 sequence (DNA): TGTGCCGTAAAGGGCAGGGCGGATAATTCACCCCTCCACTTT. This gives the protein CAVKGRADNSPLHF.

This sequence joins TRBV9 and TRBJ2-3; 7 nucleotides match TRBD2. Germline assignment: CDR1 SGDLS and CDR2 YYNGEE. The CDR3 has 16 residues. J was trimmed by 2 bases and V by 3 bases; bases with no gene match: 9. CDR3 amino acids: CASSAYTGTTTDTQYF. CDR3 coding DNA: TGTGCCAGCAGCGCATACACCGGGACTACCACAGATACGCAGTATTTT. Supplemented by reference TRBV9 and TRBJ2-3, the full variable domain reads DSGVTQTPKHLITATGQRVTLRCSPRSGDLSVYWYQQSLDQGLQFLIQYYNGEERAKGNILERFSAQQFPDLHSELNLSSLELGDSALYFCASSAYTGTTTDTQYFGPGTRLTVL.

The table lists this clonotype with a count of one. V and J are TRBV15 and TRBJ2-5; D tentatively reads TRBD1 or TRBD2 (5 bases each). Trimming stripped 5 bases from V and 0 bases from J, with 13 bases between. Germline V gene sequence: CDR1 LNHNV, CDR2 YYDKDF (reference sequence). The CDR3 has 15 residues. The CDR3 region is CATSGGRLNQETQYF. CDR3 bases: TGTGCCACCAGCGGGGGACGTTTAAACCAAGAGACCCAGTACTTC.

This clonotype was counted only a few times. The rearrangement uses TRBV30 and TRBJ2-7; 10 nucleotides align to TRBD1. The germline CDR1 and CDR2 sequences are GTSNPN and SVGIG (reference sequence). The length of the CDR3 is 14 residues. V was pared by 3 bases and J by 2 bases, with 4 bases of the junction left unmatched. In nucleotides, the CDR3 is TGTGCCTGGAGCCCCGGACAGGGGGCCTACGAGCAGTACTTC. Protein: CAWSPGQGAYEQYF.

The V call is TRBV6-5, the J call TRBJ2-3; TRBD2 matches at 8 bases. V was clipped by 0 bases and J by 7 bases; unmatched bases: 12. The CDR3 loop spans 17 amino acids. Germline V CDR1 and CDR2: MNHEY, SVGAGI. CDR3 region: CASSYSIPRGGRNTQYF. CDR3 sequence (DNA): TGTGCCAGCAGTTACTCGATTCCCCGGGGGGGCCGCAATACGCAGTATTTT.

This clonotype was detected a few times. The CDR3: CASSFRTGLIEQYF. The CDR3 coding sequence is TGTGCCAGCAGCTTTCGGACAGGGCTTATCGAGCAGTACTTC. The chain links TRBV5-6 to TRBJ2-7; TRBD1 matches at 8 bases. This CDR3 is built from 14 residues. J was trimmed by 6 bases and V by 2 bases; bases with no gene match: 7. CDR1 is SGHDT, CDR2 YYEEEE, per germline.

This clonotype was seen a handful of times. The chain carries TRBV20-1 and TRBJ2-3; 12 bases match TRBD2. Germline V gene data show CDR1 as DFQATT and CDR2 as SNEGSKA (reference sequence). The junction had 4 bases not matched to a gene; V was cut back by 3 bases and J by 3 bases. The CDR3 totals 15 residues. The CDR3 reads CSASTSGRYTDTQYF. Here the CDR3 DNA reads TGCAGTGCTAGTACTAGCGGGAGGTATACAGATACGCAGTATTTT.

This clonotype has just a few counts. The genes are TRBV7-9 and TRBJ2-7; tentative D call: TRBD2 (5 bases). V was shortened by 2 bases and J by 2 bases, with 10 bases between the two germline ends. Germline CDR1 SEHNR, CDR2 FQNEAQ (reference sequence). The CDR3 is made up of 14 amino acids. The CDR3 protein is CASSLWENAYEQYF. CDR3 coding DNA: TGTGCCAGCAGCTTATGGGAGAACGCCTACGAGCAGTACTTC.

This clonotype turned up a few times. The rearrangement joins TRBV15 to TRBJ1-1; 7 bases fit TRBD1. CDR3 length: 15 amino acids. After removal of 3 bases from V and 7 bases from J, the junction contained 11 bases not matched to a gene. Germline V CDR1 and CDR2: LNHNV, YYDKDF (reference sequence). The CDR3 sequence: CATSRELGTAVEAFF. The CDR3 bases are TGTGCCACCAGCAGGGAACTGGGGACAGCAGTTGAAGCTTTCTTT.

This clonotype occurred many times. The chain uses TRBV12-3 or TRBV12-4 and TRBJ2-5, with D unclear. V gave up 4 bases and J gave up 3 bases, with 6 bases separating them. CDR3 size: 12 residues. Written as DNA, the CDR3 is TGTGCCAGCAGTTCAACTGAAGAGACCCAGTACTTC. It translates to CASSSTEETQYF.

This clonotype was counted many times. The chain uses TRBV7-9 and TRBJ1-1; 7 positions agree with TRBD1. V trimming: 2 bases; J trimming: 5 bases; junction bases outside the gene matches: 11. The CDR3 totals 16 residues. Germline CDR1 reads SEHNR; CDR2 reads FQNEAQ (reference sequence). DNA for the CDR3: TGTGCCAGCAGCTTAATTGGACAGGCGCCCTTTACTGAAGCTTTCTTT. Translation gives CASSLIGQAPFTEAFF.

The J gene is TRBJ2-3, the V gene TRBV29-1; 11 bases map to TRBD2. Trimming cost V 3 bases and J 1 base; bases outside gene matches: 3. The V gene's germline CDR1 is SQVTM and CDR2 ANQGSEA. The CDR3 is 15 residues long. The CDR3 DNA sequence: TGCAGCGTTGACCCGACTAGCGGGGGCACAGATACGCAGTATTTT. Translated: CSVDPTSGGTDTQYF.